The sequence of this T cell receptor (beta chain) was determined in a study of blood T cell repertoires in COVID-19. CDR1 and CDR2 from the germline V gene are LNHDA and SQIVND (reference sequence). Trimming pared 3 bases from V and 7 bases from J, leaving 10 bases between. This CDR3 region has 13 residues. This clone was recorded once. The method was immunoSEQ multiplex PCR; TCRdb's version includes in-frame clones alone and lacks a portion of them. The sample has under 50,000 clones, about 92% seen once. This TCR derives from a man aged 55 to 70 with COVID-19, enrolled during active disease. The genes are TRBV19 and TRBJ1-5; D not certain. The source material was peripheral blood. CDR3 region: CASSIRGEQPQHF. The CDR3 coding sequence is TGTGCCAGTAGTATCCGGGGAGAACAGCCCCAGCATTTT.